Presented here are 22 T cell receptor beta chains from one specimen sequenced in a study of T cell repertoires in cytomegalovirus infection. Using its own MiXCR run on the reads, TCRdb lists one record per CDR3 protein. Of 650,000 to 900,000 distinct CDR3 sequences in the sample, 32% were seen once. The antigens for these receptors are not known. Sequencing was performed on cultured CD8+ T cells from PBMCs, taken from culture after CMV antigen stimulation. Every receptor here comes from a human donor in good health (CMV status not recorded). Some clones in this sample may be carry-over from other donors' samples.

This clonotype was seen at least ten times. The rearrangement uses TRBV7-9 and TRBJ2-4, with 7 bases fitting TRBD1. From germline, CDR1 is SEHNR and CDR2 FQNEAQ (reference sequence). The CDR3 has 15 residues. V was clipped by 1 base and J by 2 bases; unmatched bases: 2. CDR3 sequence: CASSLGGQPKNIQYF. CDR3 coding DNA: TGTGCCAGCAGCTTAGGGGGACAGCCCAAAAACATTCAGTACTTC.

This chain links TRBV2 with TRBJ1-5, with D unresolved. The V gene's germline CDR1 is SNHLY and CDR2 FYNNEI. V was shortened by 7 bases and J by 0 bases, with 4 bases between the two germline ends. The CDR3 length is 12 residues. The CDR3 DNA sequence: TGTGCCAGCACGGGTAGCAATCAGCCCCAGCATTTT. Translation gives CASTGSNQPQHF.

This clonotype was recorded a few times. The V and J genes are TRBV6-6 and TRBJ1-1; 8 bases map to TRBD1. CDR1 and CDR2 from the germline V gene are MNHNY and SVGAGI (reference sequence). Trimming at V came to 8 bases and at J to 0 bases, leaving 2 bases not matched to a gene. The length of the CDR3 is 13 residues. CDR3 amino acids: CASRQGLNTEAFF. The CDR3, as DNA: TGTGCCAGCCGACAGGGGCTGAACACTGAAGCTTTCTTT.

Only a few counts were recorded for this clonotype. This sequence joins TRBV4-3 and TRBJ2-4; D uncertain. Germline CDR1 and CDR2: LGHNA and YSLEER. The CDR3 consists of 12 residues. Trimming took off 0 bases at V and 9 bases at J, with 6 bases between the two ends. Here the CDR3 reads CASSQDQGIQYF. DNA for the CDR3: TGCGCCAGCAGCCAAGATCAAGGCATTCAGTACTTC.

This clonotype was detected a few times. The rearrangement joins TRBV7-6 to TRBJ1-4; no reliable D call. Germline V gene data show CDR1 as SGHVS and CDR2 as FNYEAQ. V gave up 5 bases and J gave up 3 bases, with 13 bases separating them. The CDR3 runs 15 residues. This CDR3 reads CASSPGRVPNEKLFF. The CDR3 nucleotides are TGTGCCAGCAGCCCCGGGCGGGTTCCTAATGAAAAACTGTTTTTT.

The chain joins TRBV10-3 to TRBJ2-1; the D gene is possibly TRBD2 (5 bases). Germline CDR1 reads ENHRY; CDR2 reads SYGVKD. The CDR3 is 14 amino acids. Trimming left V 0 bases short and J 6 bases short, with 9 bases between. Here the CDR3 DNA reads TGTGCCATCAGTGAGTCGGGAGCAGGCAATGAGCAGTTCTTC. Translated, it gives CAISESGAGNEQFF.

This clonotype was detected only a few times. The chain employs TRBV4-1 and TRBJ1-6; the D is unclear. The CDR3 contains 13 residues. With 4 bases removed from V and 6 bases from J, the gap between germline ends came to 7 bases. Germline values: CDR1 MGHRA, CDR2 YSYEKL. CDR3 DNA: TGCGCCAGCAGCCCCGTCTTTAATTCACCCCTCCACTTT. This codes for CASSPVFNSPLHF.

This clonotype has more than one count but fewer than ten. V usage is TRBV5-1 and J usage is TRBJ2-2; no definite D call. The V end was cut by 0 bases, the J end by 1 base, with 10 bases between. There are 16 residues in the CDR3. The germline CDR1 and CDR2 sequences are SGHRS and YFSETQ. The chain's CDR3 is CASSLDLGVNTGELFF. The DNA of the CDR3 is TGCGCCAGCAGCTTGGACTTAGGAGTGAACACCGGGGAGCTGTTTTTT.

The table lists this clonotype with a few counts. The V and J genes are TRBV19 and TRBJ1-2, with D possibly being TRBD1 (6 bases). Germline V gives CDR1 LNHDA, CDR2 SQIVND (reference sequence). Deletions cut 5 bases from V and 3 bases from J, with 16 bases between. The CDR3 sequence is 15 residues long. The DNA of the CDR3 is TGTGCCAGTAGTCTATACTACAGGGCTGACTATGGCTACACCTTC. Translating gives CASSLYYRADYGYTF.

The chain carries TRBV29-1 and TRBJ2-1, with TRBD2 matching over 8 bases. Germline V gene data show CDR1 as SQVTM and CDR2 as ANQGSEA. The CDR3 extends over 18 amino acids. With 3 bases clipped from V and 4 bases from J, the junction kept 17 bases outside the gene matches. The CDR3 spells CSVEGSHEAGGRYNEQFF. The CDR3 coding sequence is TGCAGCGTTGAGGGGAGCCACGAGGCGGGGGGCCGGTACAATGAGCAGTTCTTC.

The table lists this clonotype with a few counts. The V and J genes are TRBV7-9 and TRBJ1-3; D is ambiguous. The V gene's germline CDR1 is SEHNR and CDR2 FQNEAQ (reference sequence). CDR3 length equals 12 residues. The CDR3: CAAGMSGNTIYF. The CDR3 coding sequence is TGTGCAGCGGGAATGTCTGGAAACACCATATATTTT.

The V and J genes are TRBV6-6 and TRBJ2-7, with D unresolved. The germline CDR1 and CDR2 sequences are MNHNY and SVGAGI (reference sequence). The V end lost 6 bases, the J end lost 3 bases, and 12 bases lay between the germline ends. This CDR3 comprises 13 residues. CDR3 residues: CASSPLGFYEQYV. The CDR3 nucleotides read TGTGCCAGCAGCCCCCTAGGGTTCTACGAGCAGTACGTC.

This clonotype appeared many times. CDR3 protein: CASSFGAETQYF. The CDR3 DNA reads TGTGCCAGCAGCTTTGGGGCGGAGACCCAGTACTTC. The chain links TRBV7-9 to TRBJ2-5; D might be TRBD1 (5 bases). V was clipped by 3 bases and J by 5 bases, with 7 bases between them. CDR3 length: 12 residues. Germline lookup yields CDR1 SEHNR and CDR2 FQNEAQ (reference sequence).

This clonotype turned up a few times. The chain combines TRBV6-1 with TRBJ2-2; 8 nucleotides line up with TRBD1. Germline values: CDR1 MNHNS, CDR2 SASEGT. The ends lost 4 bases at V and 5 bases at J; junction bases unmatched: 6. The CDR3 length is 15 residues. The CDR3 nucleotides read TGTGCCAGCAGTGGAGACAGGGGTAGGACCGGGGAGCTGTTTTTT. Protein: CASSGDRGRTGELFF.

This clonotype was seen many times. This chain joins TRBV12-3 or TRBV12-4 and TRBJ1-2; the D is unclear. The CDR3 covers 13 residues. Trimming shortened V by 5 bases and J by 4 bases, and 11 bases separated the two germline ends. The CDR3 DNA sequence: TGTGCCAGCAGTCTTAATAAACTCTATGGCTACACCTTC. This encodes CASSLNKLYGYTF.

The chain uses TRBV9 and TRBJ2-1; a weak D match, TRBD2 (7 bases). V lost 0 bases to trimming and J lost 6 bases, with 19 bases between them. The V gene's germline CDR1 is SGDLS and CDR2 YYNGEE. CDR3 length: 17 amino acids. CDR3 region: CASSVGRGGPKLNEQFF. The CDR3 bases are TGTGCCAGCAGCGTAGGTAGGGGGGGCCCCAAGCTCAATGAGCAGTTCTTC.

This clonotype was seen a handful of times. The chain is built from TRBV7-9 and TRBJ1-5; possibly TRBD1 for D (5 bases). Germline CDR1 SEHNR, CDR2 FQNEAQ (reference sequence). V shed 1 base and J shed 6 bases, with 19 bases lying between them. The CDR3 contains 17 residues. CDR3 loop: CASSLDGGGQSGQPQHF. CDR3 in DNA: TGTGCCAGCAGCTTAGATGGGGGAGGGCAGTCCGGTCAGCCCCAGCATTTT. Based on the CDR3 plus reference TRBV7-9 and TRBJ1-5, the full variable domain is DTGVSQNPRHKITKRGQNVTFRCDPISEHNRLYWYRQTLGQGPEFLTYFQNEAQLEKSRLLSDRFSAERPKGSFSTLEIQRTEQGDSAMYLCASSLDGGGQSGQPQHFGDGTRLSIL.

There are many counts of this clonotype. The rearrangement links TRBV7-2 to TRBJ1-4, with a possible D match to TRBD1 (5 bases). V was shortened by 0 bases and J by 4 bases, with 12 bases between the two germline ends. Germline values: CDR1 SGHTA, CDR2 FQGNSA. The CDR3 is 16 residues long. In DNA, the CDR3 is TGTGCCAGCAGCTTAGCGGATACACAGGATAATGAAAAACTGTTTTTT. Encoded protein: CASSLADTQDNEKLFF.

This clonotype was counted many times. The V gene is TRBV7-2, the J gene TRBJ2-5; 7 bases fit TRBD2. Germline V gene lookup returns CDR1 SGHTA and CDR2 FQGNSA. Trimming removed 5 bases from V and 5 bases from J; junction bases left unmatched: 8. CDR3 length: 14 residues. CDR3 loop: CASSPWGGRETQYF. CDR3 nucleotides: TGTGCCAGCAGCCCCTGGGGGGGACGGGAGACCCAGTACTTC.

The rearrangement joins TRBV5-6 to TRBJ1-1; D perhaps matches TRBD1 (6 bases). This CDR3 comprises 16 residues. Germline loops: CDR1 SGHDT, CDR2 YYEEEE. Deletions cut 7 bases from V and 0 bases from J, with 19 bases between. The CDR3 DNA follows: TGTGCCAGCCTACAGGGACCCCCTCACATGAACACTGAAGCTTTCTTT. It encodes CASLQGPPHMNTEAFF.

J is TRBJ1-3 and V is TRBV10-3, with TRBD1 matching over 8 bases. Trimming took 6 bases from V and 1 from J; bases not matched to a gene: 2. There are 14 residues in the CDR3. Looked up from germline, CDR1 is ENHRY and CDR2 is SYGVKD. CDR3 protein: CAIRTGASGNTIYF. The DNA for the CDR3 is TGTGCCATCAGGACAGGGGCATCTGGAAACACCATATATTTT.

The rearrangement uses TRBV9 and TRBJ2-3; D uncertain. The CDR3 loop spans 14 amino acids. Trimming stripped 4 bases from V and 6 bases from J, with 15 bases between. The germline V gene has CDR1 SGDLS and CDR2 YYNGEE. The CDR3 nucleotides are TGTGCCAGCAGCCCCCCAGTGAGCTCGGATACGCAGTATTTT. Translating it yields CASSPPVSSDTQYF.